This TCR beta chain was observed in a study of OX40 agonist ivuxolimab in advanced cancers. Points from the study as a whole: Also present in some nonresponders was a low level of normalized T-cell clonal expansion.

CDR3 length equals 16 residues. Germline-derived CDR1 and CDR2 are SGHTA and FQGNSA. After removal of 5 bases from V and 0 bases from J, the junction contained 8 bases not matched to a gene. The protocol was immunoSEQ multiplex PCR, while the TCRdb copy is restricted to in-frame clones and leaves out a portion. The sample comprises tens of thousands of clones, around 80% of which are singletons, and 5.5% rests with the top ten. Regarding this clone: Its antigen is currently unknown.

Blood sampling was done at baseline, cycle 4 day 1, and cycle 7 day 1. The rearrangement uses TRBV7-2 and TRBJ2-7; 9 bases align to TRBD1. This specimen was CD4+ or CD8+ T cells sorted from blood, taken in a trial of the OX40 agonist ivuxolimab. This TCR was sampled from an adult with an advanced solid tumor such as melanoma, head and neck, liver or kidney cancer. The CDR3 bases are TGTGCCAGCAGCCACGGACAGGGGCTAAGCTCCTACGAGCAGTACTTC. It is translated as CASSHGQGLSSYEQYF.